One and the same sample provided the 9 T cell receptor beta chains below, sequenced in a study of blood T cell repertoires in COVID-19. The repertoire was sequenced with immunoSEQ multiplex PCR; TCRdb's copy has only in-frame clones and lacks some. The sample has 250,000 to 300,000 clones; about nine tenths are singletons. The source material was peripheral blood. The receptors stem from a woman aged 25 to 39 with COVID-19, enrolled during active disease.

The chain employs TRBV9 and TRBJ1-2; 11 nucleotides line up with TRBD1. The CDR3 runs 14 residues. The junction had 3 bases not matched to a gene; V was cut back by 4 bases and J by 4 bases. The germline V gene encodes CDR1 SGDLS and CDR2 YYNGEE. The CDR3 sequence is CASSRTGGIYGYTF. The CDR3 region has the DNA TGTGCCAGCAGCAGGACAGGGGGCATCTATGGCTACACCTTC.

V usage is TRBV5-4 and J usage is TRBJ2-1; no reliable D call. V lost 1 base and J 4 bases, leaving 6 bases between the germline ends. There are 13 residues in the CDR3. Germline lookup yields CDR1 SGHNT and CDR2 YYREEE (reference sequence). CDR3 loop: CASSLKSYNEQFF. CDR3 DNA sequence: TGTGCCAGCAGCTTGAAGAGTTACAATGAGCAGTTCTTC.

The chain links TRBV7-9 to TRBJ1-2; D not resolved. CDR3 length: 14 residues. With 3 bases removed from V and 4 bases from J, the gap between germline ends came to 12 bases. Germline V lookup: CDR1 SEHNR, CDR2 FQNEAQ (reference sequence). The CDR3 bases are TGTGCCAGCAGCTTCACGGGGTTCTCCTATGGCTACACCTTC. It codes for CASSFTGFSYGYTF.

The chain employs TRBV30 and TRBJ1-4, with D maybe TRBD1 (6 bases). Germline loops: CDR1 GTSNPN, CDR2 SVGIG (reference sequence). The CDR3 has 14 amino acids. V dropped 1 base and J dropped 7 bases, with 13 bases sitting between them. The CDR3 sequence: CAWSDRGYAEKLFF. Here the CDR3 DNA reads TGTGCCTGGAGTGATAGGGGGTATGCTGAAAAACTGTTTTTT.

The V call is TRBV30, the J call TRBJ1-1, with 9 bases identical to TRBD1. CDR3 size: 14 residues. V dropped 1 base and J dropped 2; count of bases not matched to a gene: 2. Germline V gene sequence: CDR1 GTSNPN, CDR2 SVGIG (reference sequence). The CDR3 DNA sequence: TGTGCCTGGAGTGGGGGACAGGGTAACACTGAAGCTTTCTTT. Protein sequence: CAWSGGQGNTEAFF.

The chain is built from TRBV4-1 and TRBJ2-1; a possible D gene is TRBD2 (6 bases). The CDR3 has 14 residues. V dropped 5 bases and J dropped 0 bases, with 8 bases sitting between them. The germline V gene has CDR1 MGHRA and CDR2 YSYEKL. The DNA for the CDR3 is TGCGCCAGCAGCGCGGGATCCTCCTACAATGAGCAGTTCTTC. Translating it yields CASSAGSSYNEQFF.

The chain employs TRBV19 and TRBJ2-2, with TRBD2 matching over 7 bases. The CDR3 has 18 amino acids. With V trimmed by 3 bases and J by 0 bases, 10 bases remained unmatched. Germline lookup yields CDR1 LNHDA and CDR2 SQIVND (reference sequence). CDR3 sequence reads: CASSIASLADPNTGELFF. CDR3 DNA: TGTGCCAGTAGTATCGCGTCGCTAGCGGATCCGAACACCGGGGAGCTGTTTTTT.

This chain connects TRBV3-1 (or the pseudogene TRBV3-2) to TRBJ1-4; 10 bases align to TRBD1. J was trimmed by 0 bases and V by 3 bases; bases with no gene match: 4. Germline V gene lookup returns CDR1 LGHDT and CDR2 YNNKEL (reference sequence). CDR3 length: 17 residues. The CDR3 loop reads CASSQDRGLSTNEKLFF. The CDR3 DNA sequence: TGTGCCAGCAGCCAGGACAGGGGGTTATCAACTAATGAAAAACTGTTTTTT.

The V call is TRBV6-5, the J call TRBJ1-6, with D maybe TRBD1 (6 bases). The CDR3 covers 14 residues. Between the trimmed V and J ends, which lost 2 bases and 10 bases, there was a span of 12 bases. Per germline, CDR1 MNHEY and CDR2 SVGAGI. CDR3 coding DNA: TGTGCCAGCAGTTACGCCCAGGGGCAATCACCCCTCCACTTT. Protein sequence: CASSYAQGQSPLHF.